This TCR beta chain is from a study of OX40 agonist ivuxolimab in advanced cancers. The overall study: A mean age of around 60 years, range about 20 to 85, was recorded, and roughly 80% were male.

TCRdb's copy holds only in-frame clones and misses some; the assay was immunoSEQ multiplex PCR. In the table there are roughly 91,000 clones, approximately 90% of which are singletons. The TCR was taken from an adult with an advanced solid tumor such as melanoma, head and neck, liver or kidney cancer. Source: CD4+ or CD8+ T cells sorted from blood, taken in a trial of the OX40 agonist ivuxolimab.

CDR3 amino acids: CASSPGTGRGYTF. The CDR3 DNA follows: TGTGCCAGCAGCCCAGGGACAGGGAGGGGCTACACCTTC. V usage is TRBV27 and J usage is TRBJ1-2; TRBD1 matches at 9 bases. Per germline, CDR1 MNHEY and CDR2 SMNVEV (reference sequence). Trimming at V came to 6 bases and at J to 8 bases, leaving 7 bases not matched to a gene. This CDR3 has 13 amino acids.